This T cell receptor (beta chain) was captured by sequencing in a study of CD8 T cell repertoires and HIV-1 epitope variants. The overall study: Twenty-five autologous and known Gag and Nef epitope variant peptides each stimulated T cells separately. Epitopes were three Gag families plus Nef HW9 and YT9. Enriched T cells were co-cultured with equal numbers of autologous T cell-negative antigen-presenting cells. The baseline condition was 1M T cells left uncultured.

Assay used: immunoSEQ multiplex PCR; TCRdb lists only in-frame clones, some missing. Of roughly 2,700 clones in the sample, 65% to 70% were seen once. This clone occurred once. Antigen: not known. The length of the CDR3 is 14 residues. Germline CDR1 reads MNHNS; CDR2 reads SASEGT. V was cut by 8 bases and J by 5 bases, with 18 bases left in between. The sample consisted of cultured CD8+ T cells derived from PBMCs. The chain carries TRBV6-1 and TRBJ2-5, with D perhaps TRBD1 (5 bases). This sequence was found in a male donor with HIV. The CDR3 spells CASSTLGQGETQYF. The CDR3 DNA is TGTGCCAGCTCCACCTTAGGGCAGGGTGAGACCCAGTACTTC.